Given below is one T cell receptor beta chain in context. This entry is derived from a study of blood T cell repertoires in COVID-19. For the study at large: Some COVID-19 samples were acute and others convalescent; all came from the United States, Italy and Spain.

Original processing methods: Cell counts per sample came from amplifying reference gene primers. Assay used: immunoSEQ multiplex PCR; TCRdb lists only in-frame clones, some missing. V and J calls and clone size are given by that table; D and trimming were obtained from the DNA. The sample yields about 75,000 clones, 84% seen once. The sequencing sample was made of peripheral blood. The source is a woman aged 50 to 60 with acute or convalescent COVID-19.

CDR3 region: CASSIGTGHNEQFF. As DNA, the CDR3 is TGCGCCAGCAGCATAGGGACAGGGCATAATGAGCAGTTCTTC. The rearrangement joins TRBV5-1 to TRBJ2-1, with 9 bases aligning to TRBD1. Losses at the gene ends were 4 bases for V and 7 bases for J; bases not matched to a gene: 6. The CDR3 runs to 14 residues. CDR1 SGHRS and CDR2 YFSETQ come from the germline V gene.